Presented here are 19 T cell receptor beta chains from one specimen sequenced in a study of shared clonotypes between healthy human individuals. Naive CD8 cells, CD45RO-negative and positively selected for CCR7, excluded terminally differentiated effector memory CD45RA+ cells. Assay used: immunoSEQ multiplex PCR; TCRdb lists only in-frame clones, some missing. The repertoire holds around 2,000,000 clones, with about 95% as singletons. What was sequenced was naive CD8+ T cells sorted from blood. The receptors originated from a man between 18 and 35 years old in good health.

This chain joins TRBV27 and TRBJ2-7, with 8 bases aligning to TRBD1. Germline V gene sequence: CDR1 MNHEY, CDR2 SMNVEV (reference sequence). J lost 5 bases, V lost 5 bases, and 8 bases had no gene match. CDR3 length: 14 residues. CDR3 in DNA: TGTGCCAGCAGTGAAGTGACAGGGGTAAACGAGCAGTACTTC. This sequence encodes CASSEVTGVNEQYF.

The gene calls are TRBV19 and TRBJ2-2; D may be TRBD2 (6 bases). CDR1 LNHDA and CDR2 SQIVND come from the germline V gene (reference sequence). The CDR3 sequence is 16 residues long. V was shortened by 7 bases and J by 5 bases, with 20 bases between the two germline ends. The DNA for the CDR3 is TGTGCCAGTATCGACGTAGCGGAGAGTGGGACCGGGGAGCTGTTTTTT. Translation gives CASIDVAESGTGELFF.

The table lists this clone with a count of one. The rearrangement joins TRBV7-9 to TRBJ2-4; 10 nucleotides line up with TRBD1. V was clipped by 5 bases and J by 5 bases; unmatched bases: 9. From germline, CDR1 is SEHNR and CDR2 FQNEAQ (reference sequence). The CDR3 contains 16 residues. The CDR3 here is CASSPRVGTGENIQYF. The CDR3 DNA reads as TGTGCCAGCAGCCCCCGAGTTGGGACAGGGGAAAACATTCAGTACTTC. The whole variable domain, remainder taken from reference TRBV7-9 and TRBJ2-4, is DTGVSQNPRHKITKRGQNVTFRCDPISEHNRLYWYRQTLGQGPEFLTYFQNEAQLEKSRLLSDRFSAERPKGSFSTLEIQRTEQGDSAMYLCASSPRVGTGENIQYFGAGTRLSVL.

V usage is TRBV13 and J usage is TRBJ2-7; D not certain. Germline V CDR1 and CDR2: PRHDT, FYEKMQ (reference sequence). V was pared by 2 bases and J by 3 bases, with 17 bases between. CDR3 length: 16 residues. The CDR3 DNA reads TGTGCCAGCAGCTTAAAATCGAGCATTACCTACTACGAGCAGTACTTC. Translation: CASSLKSSITYYEQYF.

This chain links TRBV4-2 with TRBJ1-3; TRBD1 might be the D (5 bases). This CDR3 is built from 11 residues. CDR1 and CDR2 (germline): LGHNA, YNFKEQ. V gave up 10 bases and J gave up 3 bases, with 7 bases separating them. The CDR3 nucleotides read TGTGCCACCGGGGGTGGAAACACCATATATTTT. Amino acids: CATGGGNTIYF.

The CDR3 reads CASSPGLGGYTF. For the CDR3, the DNA is TGTGCCAGCAGCCCGGGCCTGGGGGGCTACACCTTC. The rearrangement joins TRBV13 to TRBJ1-2; D is uncertain. The germline V gene encodes CDR1 PRHDT and CDR2 FYEKMQ (reference sequence). The V end was cut by 5 bases, the J end by 8 bases, with 12 bases between. The CDR3 length is 12 residues.

The chain employs TRBV27 and TRBJ2-7; tentatively, D is TRBD1 (6 bases). The germline V gene has CDR1 MNHEY and CDR2 SMNVEV (reference sequence). The V gene lost 0 bases and the J gene lost 1 base, with 10 bases spanning the gap. This CDR3 has 15 residues. CDR3: CASSLSGQSSYEQYF. The CDR3 coding sequence is TGTGCCAGCAGTTTATCAGGACAGTCATCCTACGAGCAGTACTTC.

The gene calls are TRBV30 and TRBJ2-7; the D call may be TRBD1 or TRBD2 (6 bases each). Germline V gene sequence: CDR1 GTSNPN, CDR2 SVGIG (reference sequence). V was pared by 2 bases and J by 3 bases, with 11 bases between. The CDR3 spans 13 residues. As DNA, the CDR3 is TGTGCCTGGAGTTTGGGGGGCTACTACGAGCAGTACTTC. Translating gives CAWSLGGYYEQYF.

V usage is TRBV9 and J usage is TRBJ2-2; D gene unclear. CDR1 and CDR2 (germline): SGDLS, YYNGEE. The CDR3 consists of 16 residues. Trimming stripped 3 bases from V and 3 bases from J, with 15 bases between. CDR3 loop: CASSGTRTDYTGELFF. The DNA for the CDR3 is TGTGCCAGCAGCGGGACCCGGACGGATTACACCGGGGAGCTGTTTTTT.

The rearrangement uses TRBV10-2 and TRBJ2-7; D is unresolved. This CDR3 has 12 amino acids. V lost 4 bases and J 2 bases, leaving 6 bases between the germline ends. Germline V CDR1 and CDR2: WSHSY, SAAADI. CDR3 sequence: CASSVGAYEQYF. For the CDR3, the DNA is TGCGCCAGCAGTGTTGGCGCCTACGAGCAGTACTTC.

The gene calls are TRBV13 and TRBJ2-2; 14 positions match TRBD2. J was trimmed by 3 bases and V by 9 bases; bases with no gene match: 3. Germline V lookup: CDR1 PRHDT, CDR2 FYEKMQ (reference sequence). CDR3 length: 15 residues. The CDR3 DNA is TGTGCCAGTAGACTAGCGGGAGGGCACACCGGGGAGCTGTTTTTT. This encodes CASRLAGGHTGELFF.

The chain uses TRBV6-5 and TRBJ2-2, with 13 bases identical to TRBD2. Germline V gene sequence: CDR1 MNHEY, CDR2 SVGAGI. The CDR3 extends over 15 amino acids. V shed 8 bases and J 6 bases; nucleotides not matched to a gene: 6. CDR3 DNA: TGTGCCAGCCGCACGGGACTAGCGGGATCCGGGGAGCTGTTTTTT. Its translation: CASRTGLAGSGELFF.

CDR3 DNA: TGTGCCAGCAGTGAAGCCCCCGTCCTCGGGTATGGCTACACCTTC. Residues: CASSEAPVLGYGYTF. The chain has TRBV6-1 and TRBJ1-2, with D unclear. Germline CDR1 is MNHNS and CDR2 is SASEGT. The CDR3 runs 15 residues. Trimming left V 0 bases short and J 5 bases short, with 13 bases between.

V usage is TRBV27 and J usage is TRBJ1-5, with a tentative D call TRBD1 (6 bases). CDR1 and CDR2 (germline): MNHEY, SMNVEV (reference sequence). V lost 1 base, J lost 7 bases, and 11 bases lay in between. The CDR3 loop spans 14 amino acids. Here the CDR3 reads CASSLWGGEQPQHF. In DNA, the CDR3 is TGTGCCAGCAGTTTATGGGGGGGCGAGCAGCCCCAGCATTTT.

The rearrangement uses TRBV7-6 and TRBJ1-1, with TRBD1 as a possible D gene (6 bases). The CDR3 length is 15 residues. Trimming pared 5 bases from V and 0 bases from J, leaving 13 bases between. The V gene's germline CDR1 is SGHVS and CDR2 FNYEAQ. CDR3 DNA sequence: TGTGCCAGCAGCCCAAGGACAGTCATGAACACTGAAGCTTTCTTT. The encoded protein is CASSPRTVMNTEAFF.

V usage is TRBV2 and J usage is TRBJ2-3; perhaps TRBD2 as D (6 bases). CDR1 and CDR2 (germline): SNHLY, FYNNEI. V lost 9 bases and J 4 bases, leaving 17 bases between the germline ends. The CDR3 length is 14 residues. The CDR3 sequence is CARSRLGNPDTQYF. The CDR3 nucleotides are TGTGCCAGGAGTCGACTAGGAAACCCAGATACGCAGTATTTT.

V usage is TRBV6-5 and J usage is TRBJ2-2, with D unclear. The ends were cut back, 3 bases at V and 7 bases at J, with 9 bases in the middle. The CDR3 is made up of 13 amino acids. Germline V lookup: CDR1 MNHEY, CDR2 SVGAGI. The CDR3 protein is CASSYFSGGELFF. In nucleotides, the CDR3 is TGTGCCAGCAGTTATTTTTCGGGCGGGGAGCTGTTTTTT.

The rearrangement links TRBV30 to TRBJ2-1; 7 bases match TRBD2. Germline CDR1 reads GTSNPN; CDR2 reads SVGIG (reference sequence). The CDR3 covers 14 residues. V shed 4 bases, J shed 6 bases, and the junction held 9 bases outside the gene matches. The CDR3 loop is CAWTLSGAANEQFF. As DNA, the CDR3 is TGTGCCTGGACGTTGAGCGGGGCGGCCAATGAGCAGTTCTTC. Full variable domain (rest looked up from reference TRBV30 and TRBJ2-1): SQTIHQWPATLVQPVGSPLSLECTVEGTSNPNLYWYRQAAGRGLQLLFYSVGIGQISSEVPQNLSASRPQDRQFILSSKKLLLSDSGFYLCAWTLSGAANEQFFGPGTRLTVL.

In its sample, this clone was seen once. The chain is built from TRBV7-9 and TRBJ1-3; 9 bases are a match to TRBD1. The CDR3 length is 16 residues. Trimming cost V 5 bases and J 7 bases; bases outside gene matches: 12. Germline V gene data show CDR1 as SEHNR and CDR2 as FQNEAQ (reference sequence). CDR3 amino acids: CASSGMGQGQLNTIYF. The CDR3 region has the DNA TGTGCCAGCAGCGGAATGGGACAGGGTCAACTCAACACCATATATTTT.